A single sample is the source of the 3 T cell receptor beta chains below, sequenced in a study of T cell responses to AZD1222 COVID-19 vaccine. Only in-frame clones appear in the TCRdb table, and some are missing; sequencing was by immunoSEQ multiplex PCR. The table shows 70,000 to 85,000 clones, with about four fifths occurring only once. The material was peripheral blood, obtained 28 days after the second AZD1222 dose. The receptors originated from an adult who received the AZD1222 COVID-19 vaccine.

CDR3 nucleotides: TGTGCCAGCGGGGGACAGCAAGAGACCCAGTACTTC. This translates into CASGGQQETQYF. The chain recombines TRBV6-5 with TRBJ2-5; the match to TRBD1 covers 7 bases. The length of the CDR3 is 12 residues. The germline V gene encodes CDR1 MNHEY and CDR2 SVGAGI. The J segment lost 2 bases and the V segment lost 8 bases, leaving 2 bases of the junction unmatched.

The V gene is TRBV29-1, the J gene TRBJ1-3, with 8 bases that match TRBD1. This CDR3 contains 13 residues. CDR1 is SQVTM, CDR2 ANQGSEA, per germline. Trimming at V came to 7 bases and at J to 1 base, leaving 3 bases not matched to a gene. The DNA of the CDR3 is TGCAGCGGGCGACAGGGGTCTGGAAACACCATATATTTT. It codes for CSGRQGSGNTIYF.

This chain connects TRBV28 to TRBJ2-2, with D perhaps being TRBD1 or TRBD2 (5 bases each). CDR3 length: 18 amino acids. The V gene's germline CDR1 is MDHEN and CDR2 SYDVKM. V shed 2 bases and J shed 8 bases, with 24 bases lying between them. This chain's CDR3 is CASSLDIPWRTPGGELFF. As DNA, the CDR3 is TGTGCCAGCAGTTTAGATATACCCTGGAGGACACCCGGGGGGGAGCTGTTTTTT.